The rows below give T cell receptor beta chains drawn from one sample of a study of cytomegalovirus exposure and HLA in healthy donors. Sequencing used immunoSEQ multiplex PCR; TCRdb keeps in-frame clones, though not all of them. The sample lists a few hundred thousand clones, around 87% occurring once. The sequencing input was PBMCs. The receptors stem from a woman aged 18-29 years in good health and CMV-seronegative. The CDR3 runs from the conserved cysteine through the conserved F or W. Fields, in order: D gene, J gene, V gene, clone size, CDR3 protein, CDR3 DNA. The D gene is left open where the match is weak. Clone sizes are given selectively: once, few, many, or a class where the clone is expanded.

. | TRBJ1-5 | TRBV30 | . | CAWSPGVQQPQHF | TGTGCCTGGAGTCCGGGGGTACAACAGCCCCAGCATTTT
. | TRBJ2-7 | TRBV2 | . | CARADLQTYEQYF | TGTGCCAGGGCTGACTTACAAACCTACGAGCAGTACTTC
. | TRBJ1-2 | TRBV28 | few | CASQGNYLPNYGYTF | TGTGCCAGCCAAGGCAACTACCTACCTAACTATGGCTACACCTTC
. | TRBJ2-1 | TRBV5-1 | . | CASSLESSSWEQFF | TGCGCCAGCAGCTTGGAATCTAGCTCTTGGGAGCAGTTCTTC
TRBD1 | TRBJ2-2 | TRBV5-1 | few | CASSPGQGHTGELFF | TGCGCCAGCAGCCCCGGACAGGGGCACACCGGGGAGCTGTTTTTT
TRBD2 | TRBJ2-7 | TRBV27 | . | CASSLRLASRYEQYF | TGTGCCAGCAGTCTGAGACTAGCGTCCCGGTACGAGCAGTACTTC
. | TRBJ2-1 | TRBV29-1 | . | CSAGRLADLPPPYNEQFF | TGCAGCGCCGGACGGCTAGCAGATCTTCCACCGCCTTACAATGAGCAGTTCTTC
. | TRBJ1-5 | TRBV27 | . | CASSLLGQPNQPQHF | TGTGCCAGCAGTTTATTAGGACAGCCCAATCAGCCCCAGCATTTT
. | TRBJ1-2 | TRBV9 | once | CASSSRSDGYTF | TGTGCCAGCAGCTCCCGGTCCGATGGCTACACCTTC
. | TRBJ1-1 | TRBV30 | . | CAWTATVNTEAFF | TGTGCCTGGACGGCGACAGTGAACACTGAAGCTTTCTTT
. | TRBJ1-1 | TRBV28 | . | CASSLPLNTEAFF | TGTGCCAGCAGTTTACCCTTGAACACTGAAGCTTTCTTT
. | TRBJ1-1 | TRBV18 | . | CASSPKRGAEAFF | TGTGCCAGCTCACCGAAGCGCGGGGCTGAAGCTTTCTTT
. | TRBJ2-7 | TRBV5-1 | . | CASSLGRSYYEQYF | TGCGCCAGCAGCTTGGGGCGGAGCTACTACGAGCAGTACTTC
. | TRBJ2-7 | TRBV2 | once | CASARGYEQYF | TGTGCCAGCGCCCGAGGCTACGAGCAGTACTTC
TRBD1 | TRBJ1-2 | TRBV2 | . | CASSNRRTGEFYGYTF | TGTGCCAGCAGTAACCGACGGACAGGGGAATTCTATGGCTACACCTTC
TRBD2 | TRBJ2-7 | TRBV19 | few | CASSIPGGPYEQYF | TGTGCCAGTAGTATACCGGGAGGGCCCTACGAGCAGTACTTC
. | TRBJ1-1 | TRBV15 | . | CATSRPDTEAFF | TGTGCCACCAGCAGACCTGACACTGAAGCTTTCTTT
. | TRBJ2-1 | TRBV5-1 | . | CASSLPGITYNEQFF | TGCGCCAGCAGCTTACCCGGGATCACCTACAATGAGCAGTTCTTC
TRBD1 | TRBJ2-5 | TRBV5-8 | . | CASSFYRTGGRETQYF | TGTGCCAGCAGCTTCTACAGGACAGGGGGCAGGGAGACCCAGTACTTC
. | TRBJ1-2 | TRBV6-6 | . | CASSPIRQPNYGYTF | TGTGCCAGCAGTCCTATAAGACAACCTAACTATGGCTACACCTTC
TRBD2 | TRBJ2-7 | TRBV7-2 | once | CASSLVGSGSDPYEQYF | TGTGCCAGCAGCTTAGTAGGTAGCGGGAGTGATCCCTACGAGCAGTACTTC
. | TRBJ2-7 | TRBV2 | . | CASSEAPRQPYEQYF | TGTGCCAGCAGTGAAGCGCCAAGACAGCCTTACGAGCAGTACTTC
. | TRBJ2-7 | TRBV2 | . | CASTETGVYEQYF | TGTGCCAGCACAGAGACAGGTGTCTACGAGCAGTACTTC
. | TRBJ2-6 | TRBV6-5 | once | CASRAPGANVLTF | TGTGCCAGCAGGGCCCCTGGGGCCAACGTCCTGACTTTC
. | TRBJ1-1 | TRBV21-1 | . | CASRPDSLNTEAFF | TGTGCCAGCAGACCGGACAGCCTTAACACTGAAGCTTTCTTT
. | TRBJ2-1 | TRBV28 | once | CASRARARWEQFF | TGTGCCAGCAGGGCGCGGGCCAGATGGGAGCAGTTCTTC
TRBD2 | TRBJ2-1 | TRBV5-1 | . | CASRSAGEPYNEQFF | TGCGCCAGCAGGTCAGCGGGAGAACCCTACAATGAGCAGTTCTTC